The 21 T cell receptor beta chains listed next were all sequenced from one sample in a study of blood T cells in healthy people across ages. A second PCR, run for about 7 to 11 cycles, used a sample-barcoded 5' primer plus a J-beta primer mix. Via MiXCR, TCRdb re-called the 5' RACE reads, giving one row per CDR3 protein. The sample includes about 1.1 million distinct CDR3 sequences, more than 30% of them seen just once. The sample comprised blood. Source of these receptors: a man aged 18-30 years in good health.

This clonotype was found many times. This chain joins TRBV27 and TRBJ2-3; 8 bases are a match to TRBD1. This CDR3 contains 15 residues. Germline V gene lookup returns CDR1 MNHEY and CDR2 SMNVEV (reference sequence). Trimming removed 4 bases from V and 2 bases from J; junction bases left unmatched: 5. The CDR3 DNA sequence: TGTGCCAGCAGTTCCCGGACAGGGACCACAGATACGCAGTATTTT. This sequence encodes CASSSRTGTTDTQYF.

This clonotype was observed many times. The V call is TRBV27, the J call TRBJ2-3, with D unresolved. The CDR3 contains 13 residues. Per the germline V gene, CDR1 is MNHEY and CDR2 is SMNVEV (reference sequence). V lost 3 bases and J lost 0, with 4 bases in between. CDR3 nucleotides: TGTGCCAGCAGTTTTTTTAGCACAGATACGCAGTATTTT. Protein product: CASSFFSTDTQYF.

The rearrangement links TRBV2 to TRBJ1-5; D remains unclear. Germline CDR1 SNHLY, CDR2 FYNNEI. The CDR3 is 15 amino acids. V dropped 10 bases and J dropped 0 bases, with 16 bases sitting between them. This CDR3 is CATKDVENSNQPQHF. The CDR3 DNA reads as TGTGCCACCAAGGACGTGGAAAATAGCAATCAGCCCCAGCATTTT.

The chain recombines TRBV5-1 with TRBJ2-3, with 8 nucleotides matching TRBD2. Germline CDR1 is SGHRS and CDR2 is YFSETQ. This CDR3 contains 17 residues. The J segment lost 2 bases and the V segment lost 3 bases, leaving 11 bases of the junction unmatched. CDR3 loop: CASSSGLVGEFTDTQYF. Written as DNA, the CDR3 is TGCGCCAGCAGCTCGGGACTAGTGGGGGAGTTCACAGATACGCAGTATTTT.

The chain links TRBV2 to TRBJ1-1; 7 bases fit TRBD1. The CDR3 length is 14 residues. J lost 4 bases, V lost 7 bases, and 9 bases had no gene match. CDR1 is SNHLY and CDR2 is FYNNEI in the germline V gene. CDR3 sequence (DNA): TGTGCCAGCACTGTAGGACAGGTATTCACTGAAGCTTTCTTT. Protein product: CASTVGQVFTEAFF.

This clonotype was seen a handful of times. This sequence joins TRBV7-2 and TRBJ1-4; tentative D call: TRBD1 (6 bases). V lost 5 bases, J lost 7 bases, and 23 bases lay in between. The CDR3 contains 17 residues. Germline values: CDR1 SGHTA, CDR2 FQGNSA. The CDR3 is CASSILKQGSLSEKLFF. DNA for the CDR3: TGTGCCAGCAGCATACTTAAACAGGGATCTCTTAGTGAAAAACTGTTTTTT.

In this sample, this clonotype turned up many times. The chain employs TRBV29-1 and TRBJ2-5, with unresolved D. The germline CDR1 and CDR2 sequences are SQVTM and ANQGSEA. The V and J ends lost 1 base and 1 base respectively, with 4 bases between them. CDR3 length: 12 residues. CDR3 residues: CSVEAFQETQYF. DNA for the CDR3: TGCAGCGTTGAAGCTTTCCAAGAGACCCAGTACTTC.

DNA for the CDR3: TGTGCCAGCAGCCCGCCGGACAGACTTGACTATGGCTACACCTTC. Translating gives CASSPPDRLDYGYTF. V usage is TRBV9 and J usage is TRBJ1-2, with TRBD1 as a possible D gene (6 bases). Per the germline V gene, CDR1 is SGDLS and CDR2 is YYNGEE. V was shortened by 4 bases and J by 3 bases, with 16 bases between the two germline ends. This CDR3 contains 15 residues.

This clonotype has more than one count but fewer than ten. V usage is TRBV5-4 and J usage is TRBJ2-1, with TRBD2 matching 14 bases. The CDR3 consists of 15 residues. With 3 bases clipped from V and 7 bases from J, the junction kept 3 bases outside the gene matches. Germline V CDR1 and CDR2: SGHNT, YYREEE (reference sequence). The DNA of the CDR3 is TGTGCCAGCAGCTGGACTAGCGGGGGGCGAAATGAGCAGTTCTTC. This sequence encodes CASSWTSGGRNEQFF.

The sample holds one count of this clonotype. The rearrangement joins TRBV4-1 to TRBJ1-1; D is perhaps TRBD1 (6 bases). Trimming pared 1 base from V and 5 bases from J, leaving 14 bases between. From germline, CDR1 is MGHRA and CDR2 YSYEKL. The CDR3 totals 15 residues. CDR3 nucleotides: TGCGCCAGCAGCCAAGGGAGAGGGAGGGGGACTGAAGCTTTCTTT. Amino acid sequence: CASSQGRGRGTEAFF.

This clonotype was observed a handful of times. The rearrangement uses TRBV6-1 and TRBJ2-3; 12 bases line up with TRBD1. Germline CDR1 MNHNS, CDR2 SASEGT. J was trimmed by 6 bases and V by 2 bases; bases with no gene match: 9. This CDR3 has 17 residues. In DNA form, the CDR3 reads TGTGCCAGCAGTGAATCCTCAGGGACAGGGGGCAGTGATACGCAGTATTTT. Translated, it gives CASSESSGTGGSDTQYF.

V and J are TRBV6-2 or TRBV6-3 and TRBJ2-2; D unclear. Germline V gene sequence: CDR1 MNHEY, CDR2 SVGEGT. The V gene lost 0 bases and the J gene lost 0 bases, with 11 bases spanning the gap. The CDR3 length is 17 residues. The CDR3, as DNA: TGTGCCAGCAGTTACTCTTTGGATCTCGCGAACACCGGGGAGCTGTTTTTT. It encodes CASSYSLDLANTGELFF.

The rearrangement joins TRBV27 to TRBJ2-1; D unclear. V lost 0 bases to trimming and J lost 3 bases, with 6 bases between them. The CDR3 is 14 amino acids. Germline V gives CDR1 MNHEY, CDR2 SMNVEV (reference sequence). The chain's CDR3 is CASSLSVFYNEQFF. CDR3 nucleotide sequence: TGTGCCAGCAGTTTATCGGTATTCTACAATGAGCAGTTCTTC.

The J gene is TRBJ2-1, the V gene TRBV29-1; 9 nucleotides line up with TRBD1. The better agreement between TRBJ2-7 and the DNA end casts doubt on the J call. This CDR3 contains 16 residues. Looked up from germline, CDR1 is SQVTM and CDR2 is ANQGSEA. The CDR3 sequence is CSVEDPRTGAYNEQYF. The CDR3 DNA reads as TGCAGCGTTGAAGATCCGAGGACAGGGGCCTACAATGAGCAGTACTTC.

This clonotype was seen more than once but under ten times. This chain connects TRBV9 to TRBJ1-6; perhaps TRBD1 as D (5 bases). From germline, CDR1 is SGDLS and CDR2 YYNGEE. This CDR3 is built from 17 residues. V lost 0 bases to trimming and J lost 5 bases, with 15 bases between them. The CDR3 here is CASSVDSGAQNNSPLHF. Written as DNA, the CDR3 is TGTGCCAGCAGCGTAGATTCTGGGGCCCAGAATAATTCACCCCTCCACTTT.

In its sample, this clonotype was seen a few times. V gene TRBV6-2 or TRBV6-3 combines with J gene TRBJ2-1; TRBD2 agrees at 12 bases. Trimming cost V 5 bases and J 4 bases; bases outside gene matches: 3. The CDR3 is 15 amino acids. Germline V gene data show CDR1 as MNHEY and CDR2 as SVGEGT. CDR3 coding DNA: TGTGCCAGCAGTACTAGCGGGGGGACTTACAATGAGCAGTTCTTC. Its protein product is CASSTSGGTYNEQFF.

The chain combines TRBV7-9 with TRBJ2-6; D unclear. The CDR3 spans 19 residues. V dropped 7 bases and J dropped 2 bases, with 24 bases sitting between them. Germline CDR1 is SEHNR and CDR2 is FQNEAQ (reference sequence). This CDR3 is CASILIVNKATTGANVLTF. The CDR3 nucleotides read TGTGCCAGCATCCTTATCGTAAATAAGGCTACTACTGGGGCCAACGTCCTGACTTTC.

CDR3 loop: CASSLAMGPTDTQYF. The CDR3 DNA reads as TGTGCCAGCAGCTTAGCTATGGGGCCGACAGATACGCAGTATTTT. This chain uses TRBV7-9 with TRBJ2-3; tentatively, D is TRBD1 (5 bases). This CDR3 contains 15 residues. V was clipped by 0 bases and J by 3 bases, with 10 bases between them. Germline V CDR1 and CDR2: SEHNR, FQNEAQ (reference sequence). Full variable domain (remainder filled in from reference TRBV7-9 and TRBJ2-3): DTGVSQNPRHKITKRGQNVTFRCDPISEHNRLYWYRQTLGQGPEFLTYFQNEAQLEKSRLLSDRFSAERPKGSFSTLEIQRTEQGDSAMYLCASSLAMGPTDTQYFGPGTRLTVL.

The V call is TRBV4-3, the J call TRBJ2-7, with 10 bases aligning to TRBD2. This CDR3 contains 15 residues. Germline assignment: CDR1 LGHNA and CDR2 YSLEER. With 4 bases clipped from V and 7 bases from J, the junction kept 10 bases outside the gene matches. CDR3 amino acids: CASSLGLAAYNEQYF. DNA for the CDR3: TGCGCCAGCAGCCTAGGACTAGCGGCCTACAATGAGCAGTACTTC.

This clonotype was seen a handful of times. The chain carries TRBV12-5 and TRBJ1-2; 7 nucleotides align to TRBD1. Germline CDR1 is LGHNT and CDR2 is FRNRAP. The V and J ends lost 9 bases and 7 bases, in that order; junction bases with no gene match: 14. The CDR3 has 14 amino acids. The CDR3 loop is CASSRDSTLSGYTF. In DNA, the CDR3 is TGTGCTAGCTCCAGGGACAGCACCCTCTCTGGCTACACCTTC.

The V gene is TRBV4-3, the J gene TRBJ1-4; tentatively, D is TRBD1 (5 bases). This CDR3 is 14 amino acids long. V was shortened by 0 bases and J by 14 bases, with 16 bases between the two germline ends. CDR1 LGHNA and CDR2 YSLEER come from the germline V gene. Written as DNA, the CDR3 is TGCGCCAGCAGCCAAGATCCTAAGGGACGGCTTCTGTTTTTT. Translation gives CASSQDPKGRLLFF.